This T cell receptor beta chain was captured in a study of CD8 T cells in Susac syndrome. In germline, CDR1 is SEHNR, CDR2 FQNEAQ (reference sequence). Unmatched junction bases numbered 3, after V lost 7 bases and J lost 0 bases. The CDR3 has 13 residues. Random hexamers were used to reverse transcribe an amount of about 0.45 to 1 ug RNA. Amplification of TCR beta CDR3 used immunoSEQ multiplex PCR across 54 Vbeta and 13 Jbeta. Each CDR3 protein is one row after TCRdb ran MiXCR on the immunoSEQ multiplex PCR reads. The sample lists 150,000 to 190,000 distinct CDR3 sequences; less than 97% were seen once.

The chain joins TRBV7-9 to TRBJ2-7; 7 bases agree with TRBD1. The sequence derives from a human donor with multiple sclerosis. Sample: CD8+ T cells from PBMCs. CDR3 coding DNA: TGTGCCAGCACCGGGACAGACTCCTACGAGCAGTACTTC. Its translation: CASTGTDSYEQYF.